This T cell receptor (beta chain) came from a study of blood T cell repertoires in COVID-19. Sequencing used immunoSEQ multiplex PCR; TCRdb keeps in-frame clones, though not all of them. Of about 300,000 clones in the sample, roughly 83% were seen once. Germline V gives CDR1 MNHEY, CDR2 SMNVEV (reference sequence). The CDR3 runs to 14 residues. Trimming cost V 4 bases and J 3 bases; bases outside gene matches: 3. This chain links TRBV27 with TRBJ2-7; TRBD1 aligns across 10 bases. Sequences were obtained from peripheral blood. The sequence was obtained from a human donor with COVID-19, enrolled during active disease. The donor label of this sample is uncertain. The CDR3 spells CASSSRTGGYEQYF. CDR3 in DNA: TGTGCCAGCAGTTCTAGGACAGGGGGCTACGAGCAGTACTTC.